This T cell receptor beta chain was documented in a study of beta chain features in type 1 diabetes. Notes on the study in general: For type 1 diabetes patients, VDJ junctions showed fewer insertions and more deletions. The naive, central memory and Treg TCRB repertoires looked more alike in patients than they did in healthy donors.

About this clone itself: The antigen is unknown. A much larger clone lies a single base off, so this may be a read error.

The isolated RNA, all of it, was reverse transcribed, so expressed TCRB transcripts were what got sequenced. Libraries were prepared by immunoSEQ multiplex PCR; TCRdb keeps only in-frame clonotypes and omits some of them. The data contain about 240,000 clones, around 26% of them seen just once; the ten biggest clones take up under 4.5%. Trimming shortened V by 6 bases and J by 3 bases, and 6 bases separated the two germline ends. The length of the CDR3 is 11 residues. Germline V gene lookup returns CDR1 MDHEN and CDR2 SYDVKM. The sequencing sample was made of central memory CD4+ T cells from blood. This clonotype was sampled from a man aged 25-40 years in good health. This rearrangement joins TRBV28 to TRBJ2-7; D uncertain. This chain's CDR3 is CASRSNYEQYF. The DNA for the CDR3 is TGTGCCAGCAGGTCCAACTACGAGCAGTACTTC.